This record covers a single T cell receptor (beta chain). Its antigen is unknown. Repertoires were generated with immunoSEQ multiplex PCR, while TCRdb's copy carries only in-frame clones and drops some. Of roughly 140,000 clones listed, 82% were seen once; the top ten hold about 3.8%. This record comes from a study of T cell responses to AZD1222 COVID-19 vaccine. Study results and limitations: With dominance at 160-218 and 743-854, vaccine-associated CD4 TCRs spanned spike. There were mostly white British donors and more females than males, and clonal diversity was possibly underestimated.

V was pared by 3 bases and J by 4 bases, with 15 bases between. Germline V gene data show CDR1 as MGHRA and CDR2 as YSYEKL. The CDR3 covers 15 residues. The clonotype was recovered from an adult in good health. The sequences come from peripheral blood, collected on day 0 of MenACWY control vaccination. The chain couples TRBV4-1 to TRBJ1-1; perhaps TRBD1 as D (5 bases). The CDR3, as DNA: TGCGCCAGCAGCCATTCCTCGGGGGGGAGCACTGAAGCTTTCTTT. Encoded protein: CASSHSSGGSTEAFF.